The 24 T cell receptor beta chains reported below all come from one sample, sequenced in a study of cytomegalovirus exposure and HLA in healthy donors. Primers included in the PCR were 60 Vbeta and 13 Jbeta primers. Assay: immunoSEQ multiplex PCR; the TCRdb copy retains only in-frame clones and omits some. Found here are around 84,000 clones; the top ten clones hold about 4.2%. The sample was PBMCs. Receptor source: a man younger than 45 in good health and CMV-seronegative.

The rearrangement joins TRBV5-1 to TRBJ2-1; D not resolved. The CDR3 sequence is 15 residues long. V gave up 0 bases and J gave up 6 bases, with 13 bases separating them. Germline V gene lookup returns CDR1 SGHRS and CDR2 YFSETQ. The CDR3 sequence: CASSLAEAPGNEQFF. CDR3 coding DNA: TGCGCCAGCAGCTTGGCCGAAGCGCCCGGCAATGAGCAGTTCTTC.

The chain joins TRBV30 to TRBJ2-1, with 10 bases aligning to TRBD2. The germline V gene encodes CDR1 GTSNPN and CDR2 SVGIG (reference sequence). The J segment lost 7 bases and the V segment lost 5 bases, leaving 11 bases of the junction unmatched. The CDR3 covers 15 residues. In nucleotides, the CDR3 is TGTGCCTGGTTGCACTGGGGACTAGCGATGAATGAGCAGTTCTTC. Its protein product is CAWLHWGLAMNEQFF.

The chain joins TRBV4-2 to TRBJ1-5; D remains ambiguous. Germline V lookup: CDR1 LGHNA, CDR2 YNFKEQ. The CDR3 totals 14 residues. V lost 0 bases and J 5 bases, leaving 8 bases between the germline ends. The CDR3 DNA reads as TGTGCCAGCAGCCAAGATAGAATAGATCAGCCCCAGCATTTT. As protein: CASSQDRIDQPQHF.

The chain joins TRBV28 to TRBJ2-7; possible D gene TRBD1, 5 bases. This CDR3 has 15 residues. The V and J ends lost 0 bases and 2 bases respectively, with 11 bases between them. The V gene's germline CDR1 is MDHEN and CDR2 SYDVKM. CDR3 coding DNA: TGTGCCAGCAGTTTATGGCAGGGCCGAACCTACGAGCAGTACTTC. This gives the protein CASSLWQGRTYEQYF.

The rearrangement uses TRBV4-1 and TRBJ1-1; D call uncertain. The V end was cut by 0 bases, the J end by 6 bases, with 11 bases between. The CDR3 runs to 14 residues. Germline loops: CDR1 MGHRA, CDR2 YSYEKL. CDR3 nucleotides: TGCGCCAGCAGCCAAGATCGAGGCTTGTCTGAAGCTTTCTTT. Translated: CASSQDRGLSEAFF.

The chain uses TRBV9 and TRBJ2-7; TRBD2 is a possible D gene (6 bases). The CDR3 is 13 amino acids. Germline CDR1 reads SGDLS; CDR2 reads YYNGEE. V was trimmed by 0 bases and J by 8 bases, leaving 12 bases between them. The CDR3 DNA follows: TGTGCCAGCAGCGTAGAGAATCGGGGGAAGCAGTACTTC. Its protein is CASSVENRGKQYF.

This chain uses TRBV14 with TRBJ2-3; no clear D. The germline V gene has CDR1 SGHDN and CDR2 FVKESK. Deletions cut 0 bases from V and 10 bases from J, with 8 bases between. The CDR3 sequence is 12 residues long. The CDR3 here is CASSQDGAAQYF. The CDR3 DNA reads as TGTGCCAGCAGCCAAGATGGAGCAGCGCAGTATTTT.

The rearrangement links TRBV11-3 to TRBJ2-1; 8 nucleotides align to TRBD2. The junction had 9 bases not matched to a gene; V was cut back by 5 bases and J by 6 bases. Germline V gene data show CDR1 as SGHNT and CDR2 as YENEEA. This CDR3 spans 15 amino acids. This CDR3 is CASSPGTRGVNEQFF. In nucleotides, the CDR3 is TGTGCCAGCAGCCCCGGGACGCGGGGGGTCAATGAGCAGTTCTTC. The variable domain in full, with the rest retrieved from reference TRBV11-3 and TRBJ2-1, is EAGVVQSPRYKIIEKKQPVAFWCNPISGHNTLYWYLQNLGQGPELLIRYENEEAVDDSQLPKDRFSAERLKGVDSTLKIQPAELGDSAVYLCASSPGTRGVNEQFFGPGTRLTVL.

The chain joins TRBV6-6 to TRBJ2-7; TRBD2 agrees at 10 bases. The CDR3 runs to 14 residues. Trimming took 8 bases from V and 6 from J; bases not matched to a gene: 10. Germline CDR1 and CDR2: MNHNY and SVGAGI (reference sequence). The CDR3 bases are TGTGCCAGCCCTCCGCTAGCGGGAGTGAGCGAGCAGTACTTC. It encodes CASPPLAGVSEQYF.

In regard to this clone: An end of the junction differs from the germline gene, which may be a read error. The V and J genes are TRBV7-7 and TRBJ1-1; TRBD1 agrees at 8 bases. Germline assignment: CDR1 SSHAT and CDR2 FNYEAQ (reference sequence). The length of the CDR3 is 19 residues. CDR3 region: CASSCYSDREGSLNTEAFF. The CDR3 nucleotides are TGTGCTAGCAGCTGCTACTCGGACAGGGAAGGGTCGTTGAACACTGAAGCTTTCTTT.

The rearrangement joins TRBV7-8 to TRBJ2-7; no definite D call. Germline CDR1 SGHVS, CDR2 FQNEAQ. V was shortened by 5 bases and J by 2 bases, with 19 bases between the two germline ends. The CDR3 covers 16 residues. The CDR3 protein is CASSPTLSSEAYEQYF. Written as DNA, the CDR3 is TGTGCCAGCAGCCCGACCCTGTCAAGTGAGGCCTACGAGCAGTACTTC.

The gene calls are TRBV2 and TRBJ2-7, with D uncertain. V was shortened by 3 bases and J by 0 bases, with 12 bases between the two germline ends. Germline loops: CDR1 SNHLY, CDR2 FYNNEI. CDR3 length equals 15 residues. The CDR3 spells CASSEAQASSYEQYF. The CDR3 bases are TGTGCCAGCAGTGAGGCGCAGGCCAGCTCCTACGAGCAGTACTTC.

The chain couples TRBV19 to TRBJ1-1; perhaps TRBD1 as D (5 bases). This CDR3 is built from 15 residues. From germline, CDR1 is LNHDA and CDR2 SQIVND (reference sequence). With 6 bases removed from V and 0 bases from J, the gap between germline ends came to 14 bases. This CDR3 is CASRPLWGVNTEAFF. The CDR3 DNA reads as TGTGCCAGTAGACCTCTATGGGGGGTGAACACTGAAGCTTTCTTT.

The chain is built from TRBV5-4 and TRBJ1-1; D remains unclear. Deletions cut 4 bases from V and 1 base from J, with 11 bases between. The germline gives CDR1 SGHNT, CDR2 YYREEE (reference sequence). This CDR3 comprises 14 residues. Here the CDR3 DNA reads TGTGCCAGCAGCCCCTCACCAGGGAACACTGAAGCTTTCTTT. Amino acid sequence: CASSPSPGNTEAFF.

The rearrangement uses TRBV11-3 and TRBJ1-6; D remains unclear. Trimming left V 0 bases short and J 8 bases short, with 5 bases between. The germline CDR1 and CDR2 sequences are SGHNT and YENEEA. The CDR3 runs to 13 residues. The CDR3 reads CASSLDRDSPLHF. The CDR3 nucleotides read TGTGCCAGCAGCTTAGATCGAGATTCACCCCTCCACTTT.

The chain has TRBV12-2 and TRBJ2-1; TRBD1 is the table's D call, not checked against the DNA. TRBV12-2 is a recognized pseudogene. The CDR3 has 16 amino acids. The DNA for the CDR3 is TGTGCAAGTCGCCCGAGGACAGGGTTAGGCTACAATGAGCAGTTCTTC. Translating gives CASRPRTGLGYNEQFF.

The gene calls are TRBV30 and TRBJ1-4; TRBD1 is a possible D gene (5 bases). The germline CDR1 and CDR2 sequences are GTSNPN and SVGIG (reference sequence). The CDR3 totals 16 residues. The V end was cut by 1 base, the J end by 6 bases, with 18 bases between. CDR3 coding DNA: TGTGCCTGGAGTGGAACCGGCAGGGTAAAGTATGAAAAACTGTTTTTT. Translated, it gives CAWSGTGRVKYEKLFF.

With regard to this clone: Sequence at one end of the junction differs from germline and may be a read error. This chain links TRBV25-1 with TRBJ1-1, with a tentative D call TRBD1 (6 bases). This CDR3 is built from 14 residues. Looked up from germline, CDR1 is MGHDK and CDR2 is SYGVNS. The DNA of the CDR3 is TGTGCCAGCAGTGTTCAGGGAGGGGACACTGGAGCTTTCTTT. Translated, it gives CASSVQGGDTGAFF. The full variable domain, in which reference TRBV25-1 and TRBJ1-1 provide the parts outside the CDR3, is EADIYQTPRYLVIGTGKKITLECSQTMGHDKMYWYQQDPGMELHLIHYSYGVNSTEKGDLSSESTVSRIRTEHFPLTLESARPSHTSQYLCASSVQGGDTGAFFGQGTRLTVV.

CDR3: CASSERRFGTQHF. In DNA, the CDR3 is TGTGCCAGCAGTGAACGGCGGTTCGGCACCCAGCATTTT. The V call is TRBV6-1, the J call TRBJ1-5; D is undetermined. CDR3 length equals 13 residues. Germline assignment: CDR1 MNHNS and CDR2 SASEGT. V lost 2 bases to trimming and J lost 11 bases, with 13 bases between them.

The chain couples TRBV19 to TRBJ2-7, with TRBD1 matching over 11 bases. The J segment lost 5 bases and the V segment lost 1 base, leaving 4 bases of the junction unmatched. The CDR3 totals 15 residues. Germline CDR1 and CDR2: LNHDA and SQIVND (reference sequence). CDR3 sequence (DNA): TGTGCCAGTAGTATAGTTGGGACAGGGGGACACGAGCAGTACTTC. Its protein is CASSIVGTGGHEQYF. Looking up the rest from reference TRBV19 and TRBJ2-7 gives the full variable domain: DGGITQSPKYLFRKEGQNVTLSCEQNLNHDAMYWYRQDPGQGLRLIYYSQIVNDFQKGDIAEGYSVSREKKESFPLTVTSAQKNPTAFYLCASSIVGTGGHEQYFGPGTRLTVT.

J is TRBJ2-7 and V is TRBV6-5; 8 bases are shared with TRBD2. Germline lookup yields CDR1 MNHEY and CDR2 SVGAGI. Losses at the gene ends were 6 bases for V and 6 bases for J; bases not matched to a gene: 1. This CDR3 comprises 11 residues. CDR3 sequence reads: CASSRGGEQYF. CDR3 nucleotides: TGTGCCAGCAGCCGGGGGGGCGAGCAGTACTTC.

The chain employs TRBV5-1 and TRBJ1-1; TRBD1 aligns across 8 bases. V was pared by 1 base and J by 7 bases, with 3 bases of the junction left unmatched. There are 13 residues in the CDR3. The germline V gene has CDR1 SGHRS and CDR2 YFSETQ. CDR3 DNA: TGCGCCAGCAGCTTGCTTGGACAGGGTGAAGCTTTCTTT. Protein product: CASSLLGQGEAFF. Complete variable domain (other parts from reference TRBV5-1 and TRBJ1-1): KAGVTQTPRYLIKTRGQQVTLSCSPISGHRSVSWYQQTPGQGLQFLFEYFSETQRNKGNFPGRFSGRQFSNSRSEMNVSTLELGDSALYLCASSLLGQGEAFFGQGTRLTVV.

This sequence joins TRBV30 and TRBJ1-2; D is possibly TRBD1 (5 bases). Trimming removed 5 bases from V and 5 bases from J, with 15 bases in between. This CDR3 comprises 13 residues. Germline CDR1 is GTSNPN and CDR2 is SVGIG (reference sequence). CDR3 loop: CAWVEQVGYGYTF. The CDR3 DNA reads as TGTGCCTGGGTAGAACAGGTCGGATATGGCTACACCTTC.

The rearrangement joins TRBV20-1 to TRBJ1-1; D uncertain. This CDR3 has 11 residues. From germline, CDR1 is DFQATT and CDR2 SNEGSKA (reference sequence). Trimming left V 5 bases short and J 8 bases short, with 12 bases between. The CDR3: CSAFNSPEAFF. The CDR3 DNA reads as TGCAGTGCTTTCAACAGCCCAGAAGCTTTCTTT.